The 16 T cell receptor beta chains below were found in one sample sequenced in a study of T cells in Graves' hyperthyroidism and ophthalmopathy. TCR beta CDR3 sequences were amplified from RNA transcripts. The HTBI set primed first-round TCR CDR3 RT-PCR. MiXCR, run by TCRdb on the multiplex PCR reads, gives a single entry per CDR3 protein. This sample has approximately 590,000 distinct CDR3 sequences, with about half found just once. The sample comprised peripheral blood or thyroid tissue (not recorded which). These receptors came from a woman aged 18-29 years with Graves' hyperthyroidism.

This chain links TRBV7-9 with TRBJ1-1; unclear D gene. The V and J ends lost 5 bases and 4 bases respectively, with 17 bases between them. The CDR3 consists of 15 residues. The V gene's germline CDR1 is SEHNR and CDR2 FQNEAQ (reference sequence). In nucleotides, the CDR3 is TGTGCCAGCAGCAAAGATTCGCTCGGCGTCACTGAAGCTTTCTTT. Translating gives CASSKDSLGVTEAFF.

This chain links TRBV7-9 with TRBJ2-2, with no clear D. V shed 0 bases and J shed 4 bases, with 6 bases lying between them. The CDR3 consists of 14 residues. Germline assignment: CDR1 SEHNR and CDR2 FQNEAQ (reference sequence). In DNA, the CDR3 is TGTGCCAGCAGCTTAGCAAGGACCACCGGGGAGCTGTTTTTT. Translated: CASSLARTTGELFF.

Only a few counts were recorded for this clonotype. The chain has TRBV7-9 and TRBJ2-5; either TRBD1 or TRBD2 may supply D (6 bases each). Deletions cut 5 bases from V and 5 bases from J, with 18 bases between. CDR3 length equals 15 residues. Per the germline V gene, CDR1 is SEHNR and CDR2 is FQNEAQ (reference sequence). Written as DNA, the CDR3 is TGTGCCAGCAGCCAAGACCGGGGGCGGGTGGAGACCCAGTACTTC. This translates into CASSQDRGRVETQYF.

There are a few counts of this clonotype. CDR3 nucleotides: TGTGCCAGCAGTTCCTACCGACAGGGGGAACATGGGGGCTACACCTTC. Translation: CASSSYRQGEHGGYTF. The genes are TRBV2 and TRBJ1-2; 9 bases fit TRBD1. The CDR3 runs to 16 residues. The germline V gene encodes CDR1 SNHLY and CDR2 FYNNEI. V shed 5 bases and J 8 bases; nucleotides not matched to a gene: 15.

This clonotype was detected a few times. V usage is TRBV7-2 and J usage is TRBJ2-7; 11 nucleotides agree with TRBD2. The CDR3 runs to 15 residues. Germline assignment: CDR1 SGHTA and CDR2 FQGNSA. Trimming took 6 bases from V and 1 from J; bases not matched to a gene: 5. CDR3: CASSNRLAGSYEQYF. CDR3 DNA sequence: TGTGCCAGCAGTAACCGACTAGCGGGGTCCTACGAGCAGTACTTC.

This clonotype was detected many times. The genes are TRBV29-1 and TRBJ1-1, with D perhaps matching TRBD1 (5 bases). The germline V and J ends were trimmed by 4 bases and 1 base, with 10 bases remaining between them. The CDR3 is 13 residues long. Per the germline V gene, CDR1 is SQVTM and CDR2 is ANQGSEA. The CDR3 coding sequence is TGCAGCGTTGCGGGACGGTCGAACACTGAAGCTTTCTTT. Translating it yields CSVAGRSNTEAFF.

Comment on this clonotype: One end of the junction varies from germline; a read error may be responsible. J is TRBJ1-1 and V is TRBV7-2; D not resolved. Germline CDR1 and CDR2: SGHTA and FQGNSA. The CDR3 runs to 17 residues. This chain's CDR3 is CASSQAGGRPWDTEAFF. In DNA form, the CDR3 reads TGCGCCAGCAGCCAAGCGGGTGGCAGGCCCTGGGACACTGAAGCTTTCTTT.

The chain carries TRBV29-1 and TRBJ2-1; D ambiguous. V lost 7 bases and J lost 5, with 6 bases in between. Germline CDR1 reads SQVTM; CDR2 reads ANQGSEA. The CDR3 sequence is 10 residues long. Here the CDR3 reads CSALDNEQFF. The CDR3 DNA reads TGCAGCGCCCTAGACAATGAGCAGTTCTTC.

The chain employs TRBV2 and TRBJ1-2; 12 bases line up with TRBD1. This CDR3 region has 18 residues. Germline-derived CDR1 and CDR2 are SNHLY and FYNNEI. V gave up 6 bases and J gave up 3 bases; unmatched junction bases: 14. The CDR3 protein is CASRPTGTGGPLDYGYTF. CDR3 nucleotide sequence: TGTGCCAGCAGACCGACCGGGACAGGGGGCCCTCTGGACTATGGCTACACCTTC. The whole variable domain, filled in from reference TRBV2 and TRBJ1-2, reads EPEVTQTPSHQVTQMGQEVILRCVPISNHLYFYWYRQILGQKVEFLVSFYNNEISEKSEIFDDQFSVERPDGSNFTLKIRSTKLEDSAMYFCASRPTGTGGPLDYGYTFGSGTRLTVV.

This clonotype was seen only once. A much larger clone sits a single nucleotide away, making a read error possible. The CDR3, as DNA: TGTGCCAGCAGCTCCCCAGGGGTTACCCCCCACTTT. The encoded protein is CASSSPGVTPHF. This chain uses TRBV7-2 with TRBJ1-6, with D perhaps TRBD1 (6 bases). Trimming cost V 4 bases and J 18 bases, with 16 bases left between them. The CDR3 covers 12 residues. Per germline, CDR1 SGHTA and CDR2 FQGNSA.

CDR3 loop: CASSGWQGSNQPQHF. CDR3 in DNA: TGTGCCAGTAGCGGGTGGCAGGGGAGCAATCAGCCCCAGCATTTT. This sequence joins TRBV19 and TRBJ1-5; TRBD1 is a possible D gene (6 bases). The germline V gene encodes CDR1 LNHDA and CDR2 SQIVND (reference sequence). CDR3 length: 15 residues. The V and J ends lost 6 bases and 1 base respectively, with 13 bases between them. The full variable domain, rest sourced from reference TRBV19 and TRBJ1-5, is DGGITQSPKYLFRKEGQNVTLSCEQNLNHDAMYWYRQDPGQGLRLIYYSQIVNDFQKGDIAEGYSVSREKKESFPLTVTSAQKNPTAFYLCASSGWQGSNQPQHFGDGTRLSIL.

This clonotype has a handful of counts. V and J are TRBV29-1 and TRBJ2-7, with TRBD1 identical over 8 bases. Looked up from germline, CDR1 is SQVTM and CDR2 is ANQGSEA. The CDR3 extends over 14 amino acids. The trim removed 3 bases at V and 2 bases at J, leaving 6 bases unmatched. The CDR3 nucleotides read TGCAGCGTTGACACAGGGGGGTTTCCCTACGAGCAGTACTTC. The encoded protein is CSVDTGGFPYEQYF.

The genes are TRBV27 and TRBJ1-2, with D possibly matching TRBD1 (5 bases). The CDR3 contains 15 residues. Germline V gene lookup returns CDR1 MNHEY and CDR2 SMNVEV (reference sequence). Trimming removed 0 bases at V and 1 base at J, with 9 bases between. The CDR3 DNA reads TGTGCCAGCAGTTTATCTCCAGGGTATAACTATGGCTACACCTTC. Its translation is CASSLSPGYNYGYTF.

The chain uses TRBV9 and TRBJ2-2, with TRBD2 identical over 7 bases. V shed 2 bases and J 0 bases; nucleotides not matched to a gene: 7. The CDR3 runs 17 residues. Germline V gene lookup returns CDR1 SGDLS and CDR2 YYNGEE. Written as DNA, the CDR3 is TGTGCCAGCAGCGTGTCGGGGAGGGCCGCGAACACCGGGGAGCTGTTTTTT. This gives the protein CASSVSGRAANTGELFF.

CDR3 DNA sequence: TGTGCCAGCAGTCCCTTGGGACAGGTGAACACTGAAGCTTTCTTT. It yields the protein CASSPLGQVNTEAFF. J is TRBJ1-1 and V is TRBV25-1; 8 bases map to TRBD1. Germline V gene sequence: CDR1 MGHDK, CDR2 SYGVNS. Trimming took 5 bases from V and 0 from J; bases not matched to a gene: 5. CDR3 length: 15 amino acids.

As regards this clonotype: This clone may be a read error of a much larger clone one base away. The V call is TRBV7-9, the J call TRBJ2-5, with D unresolved. The CDR3 runs 13 residues. CDR1 is SEHNR, CDR2 FQNEAQ, per germline (reference sequence). The CDR3 reads CASNGPFLETQCF. As DNA, the CDR3 is TGTGCCAGCAACGGGCCCTTCCTAGAGACCCAGTGCTTC.